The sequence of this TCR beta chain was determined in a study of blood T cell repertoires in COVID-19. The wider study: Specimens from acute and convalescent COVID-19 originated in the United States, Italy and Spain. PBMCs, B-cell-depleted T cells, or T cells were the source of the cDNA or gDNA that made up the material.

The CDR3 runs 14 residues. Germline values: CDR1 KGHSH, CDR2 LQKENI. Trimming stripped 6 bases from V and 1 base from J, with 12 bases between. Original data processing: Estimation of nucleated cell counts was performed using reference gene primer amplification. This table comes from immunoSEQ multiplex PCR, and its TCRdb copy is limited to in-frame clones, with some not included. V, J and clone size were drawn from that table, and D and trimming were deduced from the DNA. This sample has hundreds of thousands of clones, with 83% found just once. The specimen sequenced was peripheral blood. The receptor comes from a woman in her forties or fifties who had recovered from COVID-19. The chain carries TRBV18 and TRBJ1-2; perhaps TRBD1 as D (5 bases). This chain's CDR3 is CASSPREGNYGYTF. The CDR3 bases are TGTGCCAGCTCGCCCAGGGAGGGTAACTATGGCTACACCTTC.